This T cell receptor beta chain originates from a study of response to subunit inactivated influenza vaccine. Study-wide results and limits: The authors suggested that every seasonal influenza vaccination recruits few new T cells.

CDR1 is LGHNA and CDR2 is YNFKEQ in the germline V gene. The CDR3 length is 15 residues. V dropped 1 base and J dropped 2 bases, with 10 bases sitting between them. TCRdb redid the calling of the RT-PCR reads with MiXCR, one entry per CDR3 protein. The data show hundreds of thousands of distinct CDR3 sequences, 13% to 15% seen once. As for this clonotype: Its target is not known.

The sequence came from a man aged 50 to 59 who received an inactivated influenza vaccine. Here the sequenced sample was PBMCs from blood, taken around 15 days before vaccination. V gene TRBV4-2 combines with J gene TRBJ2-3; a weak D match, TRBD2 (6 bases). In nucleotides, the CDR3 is TGTGCCAGCAGCCAAGGCGGGGCGAACACAGATACGCAGTATTTT. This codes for CASSQGGANTDTQYF.